This TCR beta chain was profiled in a study of control samples from healthy donors and cancer patients. Sequencing was performed with immunoSEQ multiplex PCR; in TCRdb, only in-frame clones are kept and a portion is missing. The sample contains approximately 220,000 clones, roughly 94% of which appear only once. CDR1 is SGHNT and CDR2 is YYREEE in the germline V gene (reference sequence). Trimming took off 0 bases at V and 4 bases at J, with 5 bases between the two ends. The CDR3 has 12 amino acids. The rearrangement links TRBV5-4 to TRBJ2-7, with D hard to call. This TCR derives from a man aged 50 or older in good health. Sequencing was performed on blood. The chain's CDR3 is CASSLGVYEQYF. In nucleotides, the CDR3 is TGTGCCAGCAGCTTGGGAGTATACGAGCAGTACTTC.